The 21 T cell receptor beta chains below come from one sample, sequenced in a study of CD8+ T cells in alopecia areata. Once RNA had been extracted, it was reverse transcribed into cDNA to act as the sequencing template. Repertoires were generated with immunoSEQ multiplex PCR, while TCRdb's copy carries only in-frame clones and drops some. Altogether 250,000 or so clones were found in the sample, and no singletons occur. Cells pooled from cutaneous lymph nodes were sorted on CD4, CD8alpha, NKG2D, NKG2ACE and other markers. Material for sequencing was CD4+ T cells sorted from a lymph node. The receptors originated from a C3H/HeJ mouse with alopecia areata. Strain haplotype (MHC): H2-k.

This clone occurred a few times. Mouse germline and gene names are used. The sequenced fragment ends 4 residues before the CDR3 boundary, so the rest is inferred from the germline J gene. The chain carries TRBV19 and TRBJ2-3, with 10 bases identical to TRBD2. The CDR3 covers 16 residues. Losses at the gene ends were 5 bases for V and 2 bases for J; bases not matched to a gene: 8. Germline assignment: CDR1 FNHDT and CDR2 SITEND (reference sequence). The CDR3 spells CASRVRLGGFAETLYF. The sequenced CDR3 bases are TGTGCCAGCAGGGTCCGACTGGGGGGTTTTGCAGAA.

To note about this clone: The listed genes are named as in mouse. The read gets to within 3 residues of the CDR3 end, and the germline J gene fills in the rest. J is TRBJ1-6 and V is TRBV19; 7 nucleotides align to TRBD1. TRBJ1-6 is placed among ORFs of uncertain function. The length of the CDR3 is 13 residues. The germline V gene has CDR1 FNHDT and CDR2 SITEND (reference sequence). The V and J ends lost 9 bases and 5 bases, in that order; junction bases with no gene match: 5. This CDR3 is CATRDRNNSPLYF. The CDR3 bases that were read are TGTGCCACCCGGGACAGAAATAATTCGCCC.

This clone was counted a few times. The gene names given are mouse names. The sequenced CDR3 bases are TGTGCTAGCAGTCGGGACTGGGGGGGTTACCAAGAC. Encoded protein: CASSRDWGGYQD. The full-length CDR3 reads as CASSRDWGGYQDTQYF. The chain carries TRBV21 and TRBJ2-5; 13 bases are shared with TRBD2. The read stops 4 residues short of the end of the CDR3; the missing end is completed from the germline J gene. TRBV21 is assigned to the ORF class and has an uncertain function. There are 16 residues in the CDR3. V was clipped by 4 bases and J by 1 base; unmatched bases: 2.

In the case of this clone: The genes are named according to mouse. The part of the CDR3 DNA that was read is TGTGCCTGGAGCCAGGGACAGGGTGGCTCC. Its protein is CAWSQGQGGS. The CDR3 in its entirety is CAWSQGQGGSDYTF. The genes are TRBV31 and TRBJ1-2; TRBD1 agrees at 9 bases. The CDR3 end falls 4 residues outside the read, so it is completed with the germline J gene. Germline CDR1 reads GKSSPN; CDR2 reads SITVG. This CDR3 is built from 14 residues. V shed 3 bases and J 4 bases; nucleotides not matched to a gene: 6.

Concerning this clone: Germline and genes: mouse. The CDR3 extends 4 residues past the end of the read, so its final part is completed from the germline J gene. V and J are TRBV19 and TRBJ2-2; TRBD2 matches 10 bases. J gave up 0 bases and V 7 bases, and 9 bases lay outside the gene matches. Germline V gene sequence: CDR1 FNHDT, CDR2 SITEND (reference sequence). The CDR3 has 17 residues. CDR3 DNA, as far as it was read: TGTGCCAGCGGAACCCCCTGGGGGGGCGCAAACACCGGG. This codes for CASGTPWGGANTG. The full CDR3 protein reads CASGTPWGGANTGQLYF.

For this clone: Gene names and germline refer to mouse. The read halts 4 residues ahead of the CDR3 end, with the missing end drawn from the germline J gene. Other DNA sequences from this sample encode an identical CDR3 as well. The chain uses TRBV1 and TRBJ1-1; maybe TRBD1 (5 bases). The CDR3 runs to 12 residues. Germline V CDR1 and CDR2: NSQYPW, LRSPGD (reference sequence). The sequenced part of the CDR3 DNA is TGCACCTGCAGTGCGGGGGGGGGA. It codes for CTCSAGGG. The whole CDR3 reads CTCSAGGGEVFF.

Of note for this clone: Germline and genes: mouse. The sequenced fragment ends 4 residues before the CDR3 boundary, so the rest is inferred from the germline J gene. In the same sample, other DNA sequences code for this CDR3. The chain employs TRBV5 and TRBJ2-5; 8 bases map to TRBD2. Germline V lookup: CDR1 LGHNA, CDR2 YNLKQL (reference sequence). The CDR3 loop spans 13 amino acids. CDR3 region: CASSQTGEDTQYF. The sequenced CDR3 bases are TGTGCCAGCAGCCAGACTGGGGAAGAC.

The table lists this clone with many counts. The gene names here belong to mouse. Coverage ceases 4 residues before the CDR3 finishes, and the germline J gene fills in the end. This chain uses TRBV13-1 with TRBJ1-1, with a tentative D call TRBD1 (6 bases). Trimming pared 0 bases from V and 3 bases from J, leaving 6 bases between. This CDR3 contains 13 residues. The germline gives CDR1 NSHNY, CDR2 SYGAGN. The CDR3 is CASSDAGDTEVFF. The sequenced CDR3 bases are TGTGCCAGCAGTGATGCAGGGGACACA.

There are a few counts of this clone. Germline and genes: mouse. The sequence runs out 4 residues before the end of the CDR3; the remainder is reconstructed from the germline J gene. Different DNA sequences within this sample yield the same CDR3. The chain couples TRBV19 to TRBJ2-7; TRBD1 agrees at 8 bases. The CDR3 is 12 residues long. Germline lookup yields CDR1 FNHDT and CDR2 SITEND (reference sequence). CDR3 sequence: CASSRTGNEQYF. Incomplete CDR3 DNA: TGTGCCAGCAGCAGGACAGGGAAT.

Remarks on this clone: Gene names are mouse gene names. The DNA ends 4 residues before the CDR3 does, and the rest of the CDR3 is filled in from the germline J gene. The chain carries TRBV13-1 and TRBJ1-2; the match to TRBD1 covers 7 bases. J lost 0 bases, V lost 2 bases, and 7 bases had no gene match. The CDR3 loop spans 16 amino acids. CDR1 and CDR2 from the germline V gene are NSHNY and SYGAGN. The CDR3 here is CASSEAPGQTNSDYTF. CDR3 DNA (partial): TGTGCCAGCAGTGAAGCTCCGGGACAGACAAACTCC.

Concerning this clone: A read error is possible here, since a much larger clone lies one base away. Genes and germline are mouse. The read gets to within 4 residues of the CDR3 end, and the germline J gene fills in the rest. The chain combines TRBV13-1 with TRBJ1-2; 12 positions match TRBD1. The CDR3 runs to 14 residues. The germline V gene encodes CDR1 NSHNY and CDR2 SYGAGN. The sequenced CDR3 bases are TGTGCCAGCAGTGCCGGGACAGGGGGCCCC. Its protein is CASSAGTGGP. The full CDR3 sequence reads CASSAGTGGPDYTF.

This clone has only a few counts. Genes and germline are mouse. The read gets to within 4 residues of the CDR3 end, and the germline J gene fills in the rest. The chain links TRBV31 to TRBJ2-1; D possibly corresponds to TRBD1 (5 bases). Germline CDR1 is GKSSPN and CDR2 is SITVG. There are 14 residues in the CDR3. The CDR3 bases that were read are TGTGCCTGGAGTCTAGCAGGGTCGGGCGCT. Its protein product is CAWSLAGSGA. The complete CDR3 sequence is CAWSLAGSGAEQFF.

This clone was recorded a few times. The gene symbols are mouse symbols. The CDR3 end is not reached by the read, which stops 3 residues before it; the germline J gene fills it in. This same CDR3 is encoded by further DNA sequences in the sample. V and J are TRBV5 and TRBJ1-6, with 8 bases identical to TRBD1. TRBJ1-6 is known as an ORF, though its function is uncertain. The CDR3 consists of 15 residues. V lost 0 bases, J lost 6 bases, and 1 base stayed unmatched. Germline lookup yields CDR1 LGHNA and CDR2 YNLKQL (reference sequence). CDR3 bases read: TGTGCCAGCAGCCAAGACAGGGGGCGTAATTCGCCC. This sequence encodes CASSQDRGRNSP. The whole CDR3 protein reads CASSQDRGRNSPLYF.

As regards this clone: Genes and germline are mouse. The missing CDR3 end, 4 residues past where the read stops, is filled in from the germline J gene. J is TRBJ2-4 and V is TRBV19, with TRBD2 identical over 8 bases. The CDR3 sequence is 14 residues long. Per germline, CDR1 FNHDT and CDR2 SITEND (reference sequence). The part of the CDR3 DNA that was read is TGTGCCAGCAGTCCATCTGGGGGGAGGAAC. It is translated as CASSPSGGRN. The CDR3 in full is CASSPSGGRNTLYF. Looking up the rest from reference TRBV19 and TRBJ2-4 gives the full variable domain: GGIITQTPKFLIGQEGQKLTLKCQQNFNHDTMYWYRQDSGKGLRLIYYSITENDLQKGDLSEGYDASREKKSSFSLTVTSAQKNEMAVFLCASSPSGGRNTLYFGAGTRLSVL.

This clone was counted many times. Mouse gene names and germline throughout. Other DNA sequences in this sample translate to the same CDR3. The sequenced CDR3 bases are TGCACCTGCAGTGCGCCAACAGGGGGGAACTATGCT. It codes for CTCSAPTGGNYA. The full CDR3 reads CTCSAPTGGNYAEQFF. J is TRBJ2-1 and V is TRBV1; 8 positions match TRBD1. Read data end 4 residues before the CDR3 end; the end is taken from the germline J gene. This CDR3 region has 16 residues. CDR1 and CDR2 (germline): NSQYPW, LRSPGD (reference sequence). V gave up 3 bases and J gave up 1 base; unmatched junction bases: 5.

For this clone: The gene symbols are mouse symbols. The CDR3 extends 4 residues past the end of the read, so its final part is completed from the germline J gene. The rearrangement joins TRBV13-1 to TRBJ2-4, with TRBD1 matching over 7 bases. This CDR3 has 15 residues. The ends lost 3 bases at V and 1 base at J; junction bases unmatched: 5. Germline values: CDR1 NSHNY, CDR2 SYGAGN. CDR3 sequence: CASSALDRGQNTLYF. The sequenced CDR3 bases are TGTGCCAGCAGTGCCCTCGACAGGGGTCAAAAC.

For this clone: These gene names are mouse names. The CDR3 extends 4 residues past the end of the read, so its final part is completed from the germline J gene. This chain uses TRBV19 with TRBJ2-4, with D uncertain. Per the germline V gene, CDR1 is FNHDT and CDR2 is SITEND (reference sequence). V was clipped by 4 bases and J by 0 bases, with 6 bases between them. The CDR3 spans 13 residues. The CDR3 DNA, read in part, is TGTGCCAGCAGTCACAAGAGTCAAAAC. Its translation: CASSHKSQN. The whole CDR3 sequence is CASSHKSQNTLYF.

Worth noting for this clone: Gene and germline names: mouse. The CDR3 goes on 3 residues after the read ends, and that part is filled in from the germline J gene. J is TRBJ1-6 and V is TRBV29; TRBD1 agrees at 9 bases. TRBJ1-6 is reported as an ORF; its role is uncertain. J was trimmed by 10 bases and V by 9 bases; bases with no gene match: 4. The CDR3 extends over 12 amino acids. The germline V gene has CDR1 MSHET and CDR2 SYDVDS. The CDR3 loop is CARQGAGSPLYF. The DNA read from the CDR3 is TGTGCTAGACAGGGGGCTGGGTCGCCC.

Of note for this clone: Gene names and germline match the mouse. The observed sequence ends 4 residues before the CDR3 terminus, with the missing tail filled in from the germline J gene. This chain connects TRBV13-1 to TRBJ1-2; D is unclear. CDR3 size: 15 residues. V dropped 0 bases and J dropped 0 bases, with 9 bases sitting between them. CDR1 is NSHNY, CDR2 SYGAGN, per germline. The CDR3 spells CASSDDSTSNSDYTF. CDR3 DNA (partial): TGTGCCAGCAGTGATGACTCGACATCAAACTCC.

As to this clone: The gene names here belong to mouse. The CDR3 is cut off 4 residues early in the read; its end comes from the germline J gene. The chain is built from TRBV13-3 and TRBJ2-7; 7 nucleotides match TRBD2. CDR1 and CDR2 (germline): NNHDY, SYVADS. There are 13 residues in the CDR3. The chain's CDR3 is CASSRLGPYEQYF. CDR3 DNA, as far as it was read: TGTGCCAGCAGCCGACTGGGCCCTTAT.

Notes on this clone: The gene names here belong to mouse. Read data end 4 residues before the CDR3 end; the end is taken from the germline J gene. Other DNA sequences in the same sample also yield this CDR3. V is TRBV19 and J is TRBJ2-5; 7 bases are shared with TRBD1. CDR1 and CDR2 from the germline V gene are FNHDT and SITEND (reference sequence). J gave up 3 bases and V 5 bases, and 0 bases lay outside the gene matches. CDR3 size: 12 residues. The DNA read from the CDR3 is TGTGCCAGCAGGGACAGGCAAGAC. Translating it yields CASRDRQD. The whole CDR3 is CASRDRQDTQYF.